What follows is one T cell receptor (beta chain) and its context. Its antigen remains unidentified. Within one base of it there is no much larger clone, and no base qualities were kept. Peripheral blood CD8+ and CD4+ T cells from healthy donors, Susac syndrome patients and multiple sclerosis patients were profiled using high-throughput TCR beta sequencing. Healthy donors were included as age- and sex-matched controls. CD8+ TEMRA cells were enriched by FACS, while bulk CD8+ and CD4+ T cells were purified by magnetic negative isolation. Blood was collected in EDTA tubes and processed within 24 hours, with PBMCs isolated through density gradient centrifugation. PBMCs intended for TCR sequencing were frozen in liquid nitrogen and were later thawed in a 37 degrees C water bath. The sorted or isolated CD4+, CD8+ and CD8+ TEMRA cells had a purity of 90% or higher. The data belong to a study of CD8 T cells in Susac syndrome (dated by TCRdb to the late 2010s). About the study as a whole: The study used repertoire sequencing to test whether antigen drove CD8+ T cell activation and differentiation in Susac syndrome. CD8+ T cell repertoire clonality was compared between some 12 healthy donors, around 14 Susac syndrome patients and 15 or so multiple sclerosis patients. What the study reported, not specific to this receptor: The number of individuals in the TCR sequencing and HLA analysis was recognized as being relatively small.

RNA was extracted with the RNeasy kit and roughly 0.45 to 1 ug was reverse transcribed using random hexamers. The immunoSEQ multiplex PCR assay, covering 54 Vbeta and 13 Jbeta segments, was used to amplify TCR beta CDR3 regions. Bias from PCR amplification was corrected by using a synthetic template baseline for primer optimization and for computational correction. The original methods were these. Reads were assigned to V, D and J genes according to IMGT and analyzed in immunoSEQ Analyzer, with only productive sequences retained. Clonality was computed as one minus Shannon entropy normalized by log2 of the number of productive unique sequences. For each patient and control, public and private clones were evaluated among the 100 most prevalent clones. A clone was defined as Susac-specific if it was absent from the healthy and MS cohorts, from approximately 980 published viral clones and from other ImmuneACCESS disease sequences. TCRdb redid the processing of the public reads, applying fastp at Q25 and MiXCR, and retained in-frame beta chains. For every CDR3 protein sequence, its rows merge into one entry that carries the most common genes and DNA. TCRdb, not the authors, supplied the V and J calls. The sample table records approximately 22,000 distinct CDR3 sequences; 85% to 95% of these occur just once. 0.25% to 0.3% of the sample goes to the ten largest clones.

The junction carries 8 bases between V and J, which are trimmed by 0 bases and 2 bases respectively. CDR1 and CDR2, per the germline V gene, are SGHDN and FVKESK. The CDR3 contains 15 residues, cysteine and phenylalanine counted. Just CDR3 DNA is preserved here, 45 bases in frame from base 1. The origin of this receptor is a human donor in good health. The chain employs TRBV14 and TRBJ2-4; a tentative D match to TRBD1 spans 5 bases. Sequences were obtained from CD8+ T cells from PBMCs. The CDR3 region has the sequence CASSQDLDTKNIQYF. The DNA sequence is as follows: TGTGCCAGCAGCCAAGATCTGGACACCAAAAACATTCAGTACTTC. With the rest looked up from the reference TRBV14 and TRBJ2-4 genes rather than sequenced, the full variable domain is EAGVTQFPSHSVIEKGQTVTLRCDPISGHDNLYWYRRVMGKEIKFLLHFVKESKQDESGMPNNRFLAERTGGTYSTLKVQPAELEDSGVYFCASSQDLDTKNIQYFGAGTRLSVL.